This T cell receptor beta chain was sequenced during a study of a mutant IDH1 vaccine in newly diagnosed glioma. In the study overall: Following radiotherapy alone, or alongside temozolomide cycles, vaccination was started after an interval of 4-6 weeks.

A word on this clone: Its antigen is still unknown.

The sample's time point: week 23, last vaccination. Vaccination used 300 ug of mutant IDH1 20-mer peptide per dose, with topical imiquimod. Using immunoSEQ multiplex PCR, the repertoire was profiled, and TCRdb retains in-frame clones only, with some absent. The table includes under 70,000 clones, 84% detected once. The germline gives CDR1 MNHEY, CDR2 SVGAGI. The CDR3 has 13 residues. Deletions cut 0 bases from V and 4 bases from J, with 6 bases between. The clonotype was recovered from a man aged 18 to 29 with glioma. The sample was PBMCs, taken from a glioma patient whose treatment included an IDH1 peptide vaccine. This chain links TRBV6-5 with TRBJ1-1; D remains unclear. CDR3 bases: TGTGCCAGCAGTTACTCGCTGAGCACTGAAGCTTTCTTT. It encodes CASSYSLSTEAFF.